The rows below give T cell receptor beta chains drawn from one sample of a study of T cells in Graves' hyperthyroidism and ophthalmopathy. From the multiplex PCR reads, TCRdb called clonotypes with MiXCR, one entry per CDR3 protein. The data hold 540,000 or so distinct CDR3 sequences, with less than 20% observed a single time. Sequencing used blood. The receptors here all came from a woman under 40 with Graves' hyperthyroidism. The CDR3 runs from the conserved cysteine through the conserved F or W. D genes are given only for firm matches. Clone size is stated in some rows and not others, as once, few, many or a class when expanded.

cdr3_nt: TGTGCCAGCAGCCGGAATCAGTACACCGGGGAGCTGTTTTTT
cdr3_aa: CASSRNQYTGELFF
d_call: NA
v_call: TRBV14
clone_size: NA
j_call: TRBJ2-2

cdr3_nt: TGTGCCAGCAGTGAACCCTCGATCGGTACGCAGTATTTT
cdr3_aa: CASSEPSIGTQYF
d_call: NA
v_call: TRBV25-1
clone_size: NA
j_call: TRBJ2-3

cdr3_nt: TGTGCCAGCAGCCAAGTAGCGGGAAATGAGCAGTTCTTC
cdr3_aa: CASSQVAGNEQFF
d_call: TRBD2
v_call: TRBV3-1
clone_size: NA
j_call: TRBJ2-1

cdr3_nt: TGTGCCAGCAGTTTACAGGGGGCTGATGGAAACACCATATATTTT
cdr3_aa: CASSLQGADGNTIYF
d_call: TRBD1
v_call: TRBV27
clone_size: many
j_call: TRBJ1-3

cdr3_nt: TGTGCCAGCAGCAAAAGACAGGGGAATGGTGGAAACACCATATATTTT
cdr3_aa: CASSKRQGNGGNTIYF
d_call: TRBD1
v_call: TRBV11-2
clone_size: NA
j_call: TRBJ1-3

cdr3_nt: TGCGCCAGCCGTCAGGGGGCCAACACTGAAGCTTTCTTT
cdr3_aa: CASRQGANTEAFF
d_call: TRBD1
v_call: TRBV5-1
clone_size: many
j_call: TRBJ1-1

cdr3_nt: TGTGCCAGCAGTCCCTTAGGAAGACAAGAGACCCAGTACTTC
cdr3_aa: CASSPLGRQETQYF
d_call: NA
v_call: TRBV27
clone_size: NA
j_call: TRBJ2-5

cdr3_nt: TGTGCCAGTAGTGTAGCCGGGACTAGCGGGATCCGGACCAAAAACATTCAGTACTTC
cdr3_aa: CASSVAGTSGIRTKNIQYF
d_call: TRBD2
v_call: TRBV19
clone_size: few
j_call: TRBJ2-4

cdr3_nt: TGTGCCAGCAGTTTTGGCTGGGACACTGAAGCTTTCTTT
cdr3_aa: CASSFGWDTEAFF
d_call: NA
v_call: TRBV27
clone_size: NA
j_call: TRBJ1-1

cdr3_nt: TGTGCCAGCATGTCATTCAACAATGAGCAGTTCTTC
cdr3_aa: CASMSFNNEQFF
d_call: NA
v_call: TRBV6-1
clone_size: few
j_call: TRBJ2-1

cdr3_nt: TGTGCCAGCAGCCCGCCCTGGACTAGCGGAGGTCCCTACAATGAGCAGTTCTTC
cdr3_aa: CASSPPWTSGGPYNEQFF
d_call: TRBD2
v_call: TRBV11-2
clone_size: many
j_call: TRBJ2-1

cdr3_nt: TGTGCCAGCGGGGCTGGAAAGGGCCGCTACTCCTACGAGCAGTACTTC
cdr3_aa: CASGAGKGRYSYEQYF
d_call: NA
v_call: TRBV12-3/TRBV12-4
clone_size: few
j_call: TRBJ2-7

cdr3_nt: TGTGCCAGCAGCCAAGTGCGGCAGGGACCAACCTACGAGCAGTACTTC
cdr3_aa: CASSQVRQGPTYEQYF
d_call: NA
v_call: TRBV4-1
clone_size: NA
j_call: TRBJ2-7

cdr3_nt: TGCAGTGCTGTTTCAGGGCGTAATGAAAAACTGTTTTTT
cdr3_aa: CSAVSGRNEKLFF
d_call: NA
v_call: TRBV20-1
clone_size: many
j_call: TRBJ1-4

cdr3_nt: TGCGCCAGCAGATCGTCGATTGGTTCTGGACTAGCGGGAGGGCCTATGGATGAGCAGTTCTTC
cdr3_aa: CASRSSIGSGLAGGPMDEQFF
d_call: TRBD2
v_call: TRBV5-1
clone_size: few
j_call: TRBJ2-1

cdr3_nt: TGTGCCAGCAGTCACGGGGCGACTATACGCACAGATACGCAGTATTTT
cdr3_aa: CASSHGATIRTDTQYF
d_call: NA
v_call: TRBV2
clone_size: many
j_call: TRBJ2-3

cdr3_nt: TGTGCCACCACAGTCGCGACCGGGGAGCTGTTTTTT
cdr3_aa: CATTVATGELFF
d_call: NA
v_call: TRBV24-1
clone_size: many
j_call: TRBJ2-2

cdr3_nt: TGTGCCAGCAGCCAAGATCTCACGGCCTATGGCTACACCTTC
cdr3_aa: CASSQDLTAYGYTF
d_call: NA
v_call: TRBV3-1
clone_size: many
j_call: TRBJ1-2

cdr3_nt: TGTGCCAGCAGTTTAGACCTGGACATCACGGCAGGCTACACCTTC
cdr3_aa: CASSLDLDITAGYTF
d_call: NA
v_call: TRBV12-3/TRBV12-4
clone_size: many
j_call: TRBJ1-2

cdr3_nt: TGTGCCAGCAGTTTATGGGGGCCCAATCAGGGGACAGGCTACGAGCAGTACTTC
cdr3_aa: CASSLWGPNQGTGYEQYF
d_call: TRBD1
v_call: TRBV27
clone_size: many
j_call: TRBJ2-7

cdr3_nt: TGTGCCAGCCGGGGATATGGAAGACGGGCGGCCAATCAGCCCCAGCATTTT
cdr3_aa: CASRGYGRRAANQPQHF
d_call: NA
v_call: TRBV28
clone_size: NA
j_call: TRBJ1-5

cdr3_nt: TGTGCCAGCAGGGCAGGTTCTGGAAACACCATATATTTT
cdr3_aa: CASRAGSGNTIYF
d_call: NA
v_call: TRBV6-1
clone_size: NA
j_call: TRBJ1-3

cdr3_nt: TGTGCCAGCAGGGCAGTGGGGGCGCTCTATGGCTACACCTTC
cdr3_aa: CASRAVGALYGYTF
d_call: NA
v_call: TRBV7-9
clone_size: NA
j_call: TRBJ1-2

cdr3_nt: TGTGCCAGCAGCCCCGGACTAGGGGTAGATACGCAGTATTTT
cdr3_aa: CASSPGLGVDTQYF
d_call: TRBD2
v_call: TRBV4-2
clone_size: NA
j_call: TRBJ2-3

cdr3_nt: TGTGCCAGCAGTTTATCCAGCTTGGGGCGGACAACTAATGAAAAACTGTTTTTT
cdr3_aa: CASSLSSLGRTTNEKLFF
d_call: NA
v_call: TRBV27
clone_size: many
j_call: TRBJ1-4

cdr3_nt: TGTGCCAGCAGCTACGGCAGGGGTGCGAAGCAGTACTTC
cdr3_aa: CASSYGRGAKQYF
d_call: NA
v_call: TRBV5-6
clone_size: NA
j_call: TRBJ2-7

cdr3_nt: TGTGCCAGCAGCCCCCGACAAGGGCAGACTGAAGCTTTCTTT
cdr3_aa: CASSPRQGQTEAFF
d_call: NA
v_call: TRBV7-2
clone_size: many
j_call: TRBJ1-1